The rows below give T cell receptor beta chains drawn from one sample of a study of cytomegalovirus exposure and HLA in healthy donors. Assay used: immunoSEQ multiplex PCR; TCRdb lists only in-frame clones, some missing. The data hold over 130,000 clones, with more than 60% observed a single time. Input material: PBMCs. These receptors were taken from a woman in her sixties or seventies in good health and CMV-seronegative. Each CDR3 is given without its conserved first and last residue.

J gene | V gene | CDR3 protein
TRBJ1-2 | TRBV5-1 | ASSLQDGQYYGYT
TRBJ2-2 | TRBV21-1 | ASSVHRGALGDTGELF
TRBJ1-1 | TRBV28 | ASSPRQGNTEAF
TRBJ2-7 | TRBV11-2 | ASSSRSDRAYEQY
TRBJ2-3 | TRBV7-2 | ASSRQGSTDTQY
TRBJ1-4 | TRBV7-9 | ASRPQGTTNEKLF
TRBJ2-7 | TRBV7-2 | ASSSRTSGGRYEQY
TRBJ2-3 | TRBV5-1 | ASSLGASDTQY
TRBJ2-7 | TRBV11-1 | ASSSSVREQY
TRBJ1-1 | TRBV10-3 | AISESEGGTGGTEAF
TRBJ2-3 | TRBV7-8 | ASSSADRDTQY
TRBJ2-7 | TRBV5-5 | ASLGGTGGYEQY
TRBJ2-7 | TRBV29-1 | SVGRGYEQY
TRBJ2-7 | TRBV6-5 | ASSPWRDRPYEQY
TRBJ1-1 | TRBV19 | ASSPRTGLGNTEAF
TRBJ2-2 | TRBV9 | ASSGQGTLNTGELF
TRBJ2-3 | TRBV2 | ASSATGSGRADTQY
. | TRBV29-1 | SVEKTGGHEQY
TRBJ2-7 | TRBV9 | ASSPLAGGYEQY
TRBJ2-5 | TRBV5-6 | ASSLGTSGTETQY
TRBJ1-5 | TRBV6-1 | ASSIGANQPQH
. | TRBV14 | ASSRRQGVSSYEQY
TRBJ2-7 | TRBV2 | ASSAGPGGKY
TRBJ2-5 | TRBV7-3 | ASSSGLAASGETQY
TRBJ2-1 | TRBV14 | ASSQTGGAYNEQF
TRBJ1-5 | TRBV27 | ASSPSLLPRDREGTNQPQH
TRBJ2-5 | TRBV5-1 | ASSLPKETQY
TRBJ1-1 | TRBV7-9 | ASSLEVGVVDTEAF
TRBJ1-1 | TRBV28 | ASSLRQGLMNTEAF
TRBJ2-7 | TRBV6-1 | ASSVGRASGGYEQY
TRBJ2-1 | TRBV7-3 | ASSLRTGGINEQF
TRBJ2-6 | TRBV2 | ASSELTTGANVLT
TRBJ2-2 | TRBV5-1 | ASSLRQGVGTGELF
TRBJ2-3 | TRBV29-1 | SAGRLFTDTQY
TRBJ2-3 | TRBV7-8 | ASSLLDSHTDTQY
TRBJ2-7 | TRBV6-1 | ASSTFGGSTYEQY
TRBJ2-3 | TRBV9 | ASSVTDRGQVDTQY
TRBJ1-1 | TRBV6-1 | ASSTGAGAF
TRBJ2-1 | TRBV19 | ASSIRAGADNEQF
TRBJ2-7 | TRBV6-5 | ASSLAGGSSYEQY
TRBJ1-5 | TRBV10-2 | ASRQGNSNQPQH
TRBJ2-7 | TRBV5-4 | ASSYGTLKQGEQY
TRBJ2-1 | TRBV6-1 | ASRGGTGPYNEQF
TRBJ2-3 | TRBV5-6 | ASSLRGTSTDTQY
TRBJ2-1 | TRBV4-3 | ASSQDGTSGGANEQF
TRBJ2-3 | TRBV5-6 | ASSLAGEDTQY
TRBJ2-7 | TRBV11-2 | ASSLGDIVNEQY
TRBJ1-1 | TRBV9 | ASSVTGGRTEAF
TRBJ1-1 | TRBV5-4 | ASRGGGVIDTEAF
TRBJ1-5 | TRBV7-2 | ASSRGSTLNQPQH